This T cell receptor beta chain was obtained from a study of T-cell reconstitution after alpha-beta-depleted transplantation in children. This clonotype was picked up a small number of times. As yet, its antigen is unknown. For TCRbeta, the library was prepared with unique molecular identifiers. TCRdb reanalysed the PCR reads using MiXCR and keeps one entry per CDR3 protein. The data show 780,000 or so distinct CDR3 sequences, about 16% seen once. Notes on the study in general: Some patients showed high day-60 TCRbeta diversity, which derived from surviving recipient T cells and thymic progenitors. At around two months after transplant, the alpha-beta T cells were reportedly derived from several hundred expanded clones that came from non-depleted graft cells. Newly produced T cells mostly accounted for T-cell counts and diversity one year post-transplant.

V was pared by 8 bases and J by 6 bases, with 20 bases between. Germline V gives CDR1 SGHDN, CDR2 FVKESK. The CDR3 is 15 amino acids. This sequence was found in a male patient between 10 and 17 years old who had a stem cell transplant for acute lymphoblastic leukemia, so the T cells may come from the graft donor. V and J are TRBV14 and TRBJ2-1; D is ambiguous. The specimen comprised PBMCs, mostly from graft donor cells, sampled 360 days after TCRalphabeta/CD19-depleted stem cell transplant. CDR3 DNA sequence: TGTGCCAGCTCCAAAGGTTTGTTCTCGGGCAATGAGCAGTTCTTC. Translating it yields CASSKGLFSGNEQFF.